The 12 T cell receptor beta chains below were found in one sample sequenced in a study of T cell responses to AZD1222 COVID-19 vaccine. Only in-frame clones appear in the TCRdb table, and some are missing; sequencing was by immunoSEQ multiplex PCR. The table has 100,000 to 150,000 clones, about 90% seen once. The sample consisted of peripheral blood, taken on day 0 of AZD1222 vaccination. The origin of the receptors is an adult in good health.

The gene calls are TRBV5-1 and TRBJ2-2; D gene unclear. This CDR3 has 16 amino acids. The ends were cut back, 4 bases at V and 5 bases at J, with 18 bases in the middle. Germline-derived CDR1 and CDR2 are SGHRS and YFSETQ. The CDR3 is CASSMASSVGTGELFF. In DNA form, the CDR3 reads TGCGCCAGCAGCATGGCCTCCTCGGTGGGTACCGGGGAGCTGTTTTTT.

The chain couples TRBV6-7 to TRBJ1-5; D gene uncertain. Being an ORF, TRBV6-7 has a function that is uncertain. V gave up 2 bases and J gave up 0 bases, with 20 bases separating them. The CDR3 extends over 19 amino acids. As DNA, the CDR3 is TGTGCCAGCAGTTACCACAGAGACCAACAGCTCTATAGCAATCAGCCCCAGCATTTT. Translated: CASSYHRDQQLYSNQPQHF.

The chain is built from TRBV7-2 and TRBJ2-1; D is perhaps TRBD2 (6 bases). CDR3 size: 14 residues. V dropped 3 bases and J dropped 4 bases, with 10 bases sitting between them. Germline loops: CDR1 SGHTA, CDR2 FQGNSA. The CDR3 protein is CASSFPGLYNEQFF. For the CDR3, the DNA is TGTGCCAGCAGCTTCCCGGGACTTTACAATGAGCAGTTCTTC.

V is TRBV4-1 and J is TRBJ1-1; D possibly corresponds to TRBD1 (6 bases). The CDR3 sequence is 13 residues long. The V gene's germline CDR1 is MGHRA and CDR2 YSYEKL. V was pared by 4 bases and J by 3 bases, with 9 bases between. Written as DNA, the CDR3 is TGCGCCAGCAGCCCACAGGGATACACTGAAGCTTTCTTT. It encodes CASSPQGYTEAFF.

The gene calls are TRBV10-3 and TRBJ2-3, with 7 bases identical to TRBD2. The CDR3 is 15 amino acids. With 3 bases clipped from V and 2 bases from J, the junction kept 5 bases outside the gene matches. Germline assignment: CDR1 ENHRY and CDR2 SYGVKD. CDR3 in amino acids: CAISEGSGFTDTQYF. The CDR3 nucleotides read TGTGCCATCAGTGAAGGTAGCGGGTTCACAGATACGCAGTATTTT.

The chain employs TRBV3-1 (or the pseudogene TRBV3-2) and TRBJ2-3; 10 nucleotides agree with TRBD2. This CDR3 region has 16 residues. Germline assignment: CDR1 LGHDT and CDR2 YNNKEL (reference sequence). Unmatched junction bases numbered 4, after V lost 0 bases and J lost 4 bases. Here the CDR3 DNA reads TGTGCCAGCAGCCAAGATTGGGGGACTAGCGCAGATACGCAGTATTTT. Its protein is CASSQDWGTSADTQYF.

The chain employs TRBV6-5 and TRBJ1-1; TRBD1 matches 7 bases. CDR3 length: 15 amino acids. V shed 0 bases and J 6 bases; nucleotides not matched to a gene: 7. The germline V gene has CDR1 MNHEY and CDR2 SVGAGI. This CDR3 is CASSYSRGFGAEAFF. Here the CDR3 DNA reads TGTGCCAGCAGTTACTCCAGGGGGTTCGGCGCTGAAGCTTTCTTT.

This chain connects TRBV19 to TRBJ2-7; D possibly corresponds to TRBD1 (6 bases). The CDR3 contains 14 residues. Germline CDR1 LNHDA, CDR2 SQIVND (reference sequence). V lost 4 bases and J 1 base, leaving 11 bases between the germline ends. CDR3 in amino acids: CASSNSGESYEQYF. Written as DNA, the CDR3 is TGTGCCAGTAGTAACTCAGGGGAGTCCTACGAGCAGTACTTC.

The chain has TRBV5-6 and TRBJ2-7; D is ambiguous. CDR3 size: 13 residues. Trimming stripped 1 base from V and 3 bases from J, with 8 bases between. Germline assignment: CDR1 SGHDT and CDR2 YYEEEE. The CDR3 bases are TGTGCCAGCAGCTTGAACTCAGGCTACGAGCAGTACTTC. It translates to CASSLNSGYEQYF.

The chain is built from TRBV5-1 and TRBJ2-1; D remains ambiguous. Germline CDR1 reads SGHRS; CDR2 reads YFSETQ. With 0 bases removed from V and 0 bases from J, the gap between germline ends came to 10 bases. The length of the CDR3 is 16 residues. CDR3 loop: CASSLEGGSSYNEQFF. The CDR3 nucleotides are TGCGCCAGCAGCTTGGAAGGCGGCAGCTCCTACAATGAGCAGTTCTTC.

V and J are TRBV28 and TRBJ2-7; no reliable D call. Deletions cut 4 bases from V and 5 bases from J, with 12 bases between. The CDR3 has 13 residues. Germline V gene lookup returns CDR1 MDHEN and CDR2 SYDVKM. The CDR3 coding sequence is TGTGCCAGCAGTTCCCCTGGGCGTGACGAGCAGTACTTC. It is translated as CASSSPGRDEQYF.

The rearrangement joins TRBV7-2 to TRBJ2-7; possible D gene TRBD1, 6 bases. V lost 1 base and J 2 bases, leaving 9 bases between the germline ends. CDR1 is SGHTA, CDR2 FQGNSA, per germline. CDR3 size: 14 residues. Here the CDR3 DNA reads TGTGCCAGCAGCTTAGGACAGGCCCCCTACGAGCAGTACTTC. Translated, it gives CASSLGQAPYEQYF. The full variable domain, with the rest looked up from reference TRBV7-2 and TRBJ2-7, is GAGVSQSPSNKVTEKGKDVELRCDPISGHTALYWYRQSLGQGLEFLIYFQGNSAPDKSGLPSDRFSAERTGGSVSTLTIQRTQQEDSAVYLCASSLGQAPYEQYFGPGTRLTVT.